The rows below give T cell receptor beta chains drawn from one sample of a study of blood T cell repertoires in COVID-19. The method was immunoSEQ multiplex PCR; TCRdb's version includes in-frame clones alone and lacks a portion of them. The sample lists about 55,000 clones; 75% to 90% were seen once. Material for sequencing was peripheral blood. All receptors derive from a human donor in a cohort sampled during active COVID-19. Each CDR3 is given with its conserved first and last residue. Fields, in order: J gene, V gene, clone size, D gene, CDR3 protein, CDR3 DNA. The D gene is left open where the match is weak. Only some rows state a clone size, as once, few, many or a class for expanded clones.

j_gene: TRBJ2-5
v_gene: TRBV7-2
abundance: -
d_gene: TRBD2
CDR3aa: CASSFTSGETQYF
CDR3nt: TGTGCCAGCAGCTTCACTAGCGGTGAGACCCAGTACTTC

j_gene: TRBJ1-2
v_gene: TRBV2
abundance: -
d_gene: -
CDR3aa: CASSSQGSMSYTF
CDR3nt: TGTGCCAGCAGTTCACAGGGTTCTATGAGCTACACCTTC

j_gene: TRBJ1-2
v_gene: TRBV5-6
abundance: -
d_gene: -
CDR3aa: CASSFSRGYTF
CDR3nt: TGTGCCAGCAGCTTTAGTCGTGGCTACACCTTC

j_gene: TRBJ2-1
v_gene: TRBV25-1
abundance: -
d_gene: TRBD1
CDR3aa: CASSESRTGGSDEQFF
CDR3nt: TGTGCCAGCAGTGAATCCCGGACAGGGGGCTCGGATGAGCAGTTCTTC

j_gene: TRBJ1-1
v_gene: TRBV19
abundance: -
d_gene: TRBD1
CDR3aa: CASSEQGARTEAFF
CDR3nt: TGTGCCAGTAGTGAACAGGGGGCTCGTACTGAAGCTTTCTTT

j_gene: TRBJ1-1
v_gene: TRBV11-2
abundance: once
d_gene: -
CDR3aa: CASSLALLNTEAFF
CDR3nt: TGTGCCAGCAGCTTAGCCCTACTGAACACTGAAGCTTTCTTT

j_gene: TRBJ2-3
v_gene: TRBV6-2/TRBV6-3
abundance: -
d_gene: TRBD2
CDR3aa: CASSWGLAGDTDTQYF
CDR3nt: TGTGCCAGCAGTTGGGGCCTAGCGGGAGATACAGATACGCAGTATTTT

j_gene: TRBJ2-1
v_gene: TRBV6-6
abundance: -
d_gene: -
CDR3aa: CASSPPGDNEQFF
CDR3nt: TGTGCCAGCAGCCCTCCGGGGGACAATGAGCAGTTCTTC

j_gene: TRBJ2-7
v_gene: TRBV7-9
abundance: once
d_gene: TRBD2
CDR3aa: CASSLAGGSYEQYF
CDR3nt: TGTGCCAGCAGCTTAGCGGGAGGGTCCTACGAGCAGTACTTC

j_gene: TRBJ1-2
v_gene: TRBV19
abundance: -
d_gene: TRBD1
CDR3aa: CASRPPGQGIGGYTF
CDR3nt: TGTGCCAGTAGACCTCCGGGACAGGGGATAGGTGGCTACACCTTC

j_gene: TRBJ1-2
v_gene: TRBV10-3
abundance: -
d_gene: TRBD1
CDR3aa: CAIRPGQGPFAF
CDR3nt: TGTGCCATCAGGCCGGGACAGGGGCCTTTCGCCTTC

j_gene: TRBJ2-5
v_gene: TRBV5-1
abundance: once
d_gene: -
CDR3aa: CASSLGGASEETQYF
CDR3nt: TGCGCCAGCAGCTTGGGGGGCGCTAGCGAAGAGACCCAGTACTTC

j_gene: TRBJ1-2
v_gene: TRBV21-1
abundance: -
d_gene: -
CDR3aa: CASSSRDRGNYGYTF
CDR3nt: TGTGCCAGCAGCAGCCGGGACAGGGGAAACTATGGCTACACCTTC

j_gene: TRBJ2-5
v_gene: TRBV19
abundance: -
d_gene: TRBD1
CDR3aa: CASRAGTGTQETQYF
CDR3nt: TGTGCCAGTAGGGCCGGGACAGGTACCCAAGAGACCCAGTACTTC

j_gene: TRBJ1-5
v_gene: TRBV30
abundance: -
d_gene: -
CDR3aa: CAWSVQVEHYRRNSNQPQHF
CDR3nt: TGTGCCTGGAGTGTACAGGTGGAGCACTACCGGCGGAATAGCAATCAGCCCCAGCATTTT

j_gene: TRBJ2-7
v_gene: TRBV19
abundance: -
d_gene: TRBD1
CDR3aa: CASSIDWTGGTEQYF
CDR3nt: TGTGCCAGTAGTATAGATTGGACAGGGGGCACAGAGCAGTACTTC

j_gene: TRBJ2-3
v_gene: TRBV18
abundance: -
d_gene: TRBD1
CDR3aa: CASSPRQGPDTQYF
CDR3nt: TGTGCCAGCTCACCGAGACAGGGTCCAGATACGCAGTATTTT

j_gene: TRBJ2-7
v_gene: TRBV9
abundance: -
d_gene: -
CDR3aa: CASSPPQGHSYEQYF
CDR3nt: TGTGCCAGCAGCCCGCCACAGGGACACTCCTACGAGCAGTACTTC

j_gene: TRBJ1-2
v_gene: TRBV10-3
abundance: -
d_gene: TRBD1
CDR3aa: CAISDVTGGGGYTF
CDR3nt: TGTGCCATCAGTGACGTGACAGGGGGCGGGGGCTACACCTTC

j_gene: TRBJ1-5
v_gene: TRBV6-5
abundance: -
d_gene: -
CDR3aa: CAATRTEAHNQPQHF
CDR3nt: TGTGCCGCGACCCGGACAGAGGCCCACAATCAGCCCCAGCATTTT

j_gene: TRBJ1-2
v_gene: TRBV19
abundance: few
d_gene: -
CDR3aa: CASSIGTYYGYTF
CDR3nt: TGTGCCAGTAGTATCGGGACATATTATGGCTACACCTTC

j_gene: TRBJ1-6
v_gene: TRBV7-9
abundance: -
d_gene: -
CDR3aa: CASSQTAGGNSPLHF
CDR3nt: TGTGCCAGCAGCCAAACTGCCGGGGGTAATTCACCCCTCCACTTT

j_gene: TRBJ1-1
v_gene: TRBV7-2
abundance: -
d_gene: -
CDR3aa: CASSLGRPVPEAFF
CDR3nt: TGTGCCAGCAGCTTAGGGCGGCCAGTCCCTGAAGCTTTCTTT

j_gene: TRBJ1-2
v_gene: TRBV28
abundance: -
d_gene: TRBD1
CDR3aa: CASSTGDVWSYGYTF
CDR3nt: TGTGCCAGCAGCACAGGGGATGTCTGGAGCTATGGCTACACCTTC

j_gene: TRBJ2-2
v_gene: TRBV30
abundance: few
d_gene: TRBD1
CDR3aa: CAFGTGTGELFF
CDR3nt: TGTGCCTTCGGGACAGGGACCGGGGAGCTGTTTTTT

j_gene: TRBJ1-1
v_gene: TRBV3-1/TRBV3-2
abundance: -
d_gene: TRBD1
CDR3aa: CASSQHRDSGTEAFF
CDR3nt: TGTGCCAGCAGCCAGCACAGGGACAGTGGCACTGAAGCTTTCTTT

j_gene: TRBJ2-3
v_gene: TRBV24-1
abundance: -
d_gene: TRBD1
CDR3aa: CATSVGGGTDTQYF
CDR3nt: TGTGCCACCAGTGTAGGGGGCGGCACAGATACGCAGTATTTT

j_gene: TRBJ2-7
v_gene: TRBV11-2
abundance: -
d_gene: TRBD1
CDR3aa: CASSHVGTDPYEQYF
CDR3nt: TGTGCCAGCAGCCACGTTGGGACAGATCCCTACGAGCAGTACTTC